The clone carrying this T cell receptor beta chain showed up just once. Between the trimmed V and J ends, which lost 5 bases and 6 bases, there was a span of 12 bases. Germline loops: CDR1 SEHNR, CDR2 FQNEAQ (reference sequence). The CDR3 runs 13 residues. The data belong to a study of blood T cell repertoires in COVID-19. Study-wide context: Samples representing acute and convalescent COVID-19 were sourced from the United States, Italy and Spain.

Methods used by the authors: Estimation of nucleated cell counts was performed using reference gene primer amplification. TCRdb's table, derived via immunoSEQ multiplex PCR, lists solely in-frame clones and lacks some. V and J calls and clone size are as listed in that table; D and trimming were resolved from the DNA. The data show 220,000 or so clones, 85% to 90% seen once. The specimen was PBMCs or T cells enriched from blood (not recorded which). This chain links TRBV7-9 with TRBJ2-3; possible D gene TRBD1, 6 bases. The TCR comes from a woman under 30 in a cohort exposed to, infected with or recovered from COVID-19 (not recorded which). CDR3 sequence (DNA): TGTGCCAGCAGCAACCTAGGGGGTGATACGCAGTATTTT. Its translation is CASSNLGGDTQYF. Drawing the rest from reference TRBV7-9 and TRBJ2-3, the complete variable domain is DTGVSQNPRHKITKRGQNVTFRCDPISEHNRLYWYRQTLGQGPEFLTYFQNEAQLEKSRLLSDRFSAERPKGSFSTLEIQRTEQGDSAMYLCASSNLGGDTQYFGPGTRLTVL.